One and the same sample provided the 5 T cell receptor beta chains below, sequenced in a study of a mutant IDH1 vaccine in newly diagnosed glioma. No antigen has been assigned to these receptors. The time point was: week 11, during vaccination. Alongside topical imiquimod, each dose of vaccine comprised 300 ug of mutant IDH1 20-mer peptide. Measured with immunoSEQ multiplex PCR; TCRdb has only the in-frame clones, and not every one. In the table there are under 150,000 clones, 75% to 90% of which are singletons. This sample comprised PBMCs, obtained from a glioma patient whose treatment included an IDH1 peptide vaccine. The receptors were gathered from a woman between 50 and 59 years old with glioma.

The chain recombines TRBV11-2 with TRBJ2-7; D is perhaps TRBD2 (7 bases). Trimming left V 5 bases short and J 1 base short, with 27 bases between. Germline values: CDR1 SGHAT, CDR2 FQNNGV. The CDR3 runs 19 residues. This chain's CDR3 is CASSPRSGGISKGSYEQYF. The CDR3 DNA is TGTGCCAGCAGCCCTAGATCGGGGGGCATATCAAAAGGGTCCTACGAGCAGTACTTC.

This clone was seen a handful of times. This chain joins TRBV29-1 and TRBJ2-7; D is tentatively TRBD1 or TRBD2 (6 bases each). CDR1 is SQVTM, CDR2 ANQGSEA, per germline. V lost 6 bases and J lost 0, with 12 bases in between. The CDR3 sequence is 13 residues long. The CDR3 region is CSVEGEYSYEQYF. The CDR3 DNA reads TGCAGCGTGGAGGGGGAGTACTCCTACGAGCAGTACTTC.

In DNA, the CDR3 is TGCGCCAGCAGGGACACCAGCTCCTATAATTCACCCCTCCACTTT. Residues: CASRDTSSYNSPLHF. The genes are TRBV5-1 and TRBJ1-6; D is perhaps TRBD1 (5 bases). Trimming left V 5 bases short and J 0 bases short, with 9 bases between. Germline V gives CDR1 SGHRS, CDR2 YFSETQ. The length of the CDR3 is 15 residues. Using reference TRBV5-1 and TRBJ1-6 for the parts outside the CDR3, the full variable domain is KAGVTQTPRYLIKTRGQQVTLSCSPISGHRSVSWYQQTPGQGLQFLFEYFSETQRNKGNFPGRFSGRQFSNSRSEMNVSTLELGDSALYLCASRDTSSYNSPLHFGNGTRLTVT.

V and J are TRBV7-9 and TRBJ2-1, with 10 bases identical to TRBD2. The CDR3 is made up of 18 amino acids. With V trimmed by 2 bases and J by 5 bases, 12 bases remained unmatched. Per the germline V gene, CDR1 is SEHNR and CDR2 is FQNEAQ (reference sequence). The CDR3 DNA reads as TGTGCCAGCAGCTTACCTCGGTGGAGCGGGAGGGCCGACAATGAGCAGTTCTTC. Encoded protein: CASSLPRWSGRADNEQFF.

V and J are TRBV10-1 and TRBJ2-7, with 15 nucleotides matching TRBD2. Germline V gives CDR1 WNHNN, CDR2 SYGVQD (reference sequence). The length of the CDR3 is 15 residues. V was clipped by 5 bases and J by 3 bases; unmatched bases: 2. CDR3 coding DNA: TGCGCCAGCAGTCCGGGACTAGCGGGAGGCTACGAGCAGTACTTC. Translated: CASSPGLAGGYEQYF.